The entry that follows covers one T cell receptor (beta chain) sequence. Its target is unknown. This entry is derived from a study of response to subunit inactivated influenza vaccine. TCRdb reanalysed the RT-PCR reads using MiXCR and keeps one entry per CDR3 protein. The table shows 710,000 or so distinct CDR3 sequences, with 15% to 17% occurring only once. Regarding the study as a whole: Authors suggested each seasonal flu vaccination may recruit only limited numbers of new T cells.

The CDR3 covers 14 residues. V shed 3 bases, J shed 7 bases, and the junction held 5 bases outside the gene matches. Germline V gene lookup returns CDR1 SGHTA and CDR2 FQGNSA. The specimen was PBMCs from blood, collected about 11 days after vaccination. This clonotype originated in a man in his fifties who received an inactivated influenza vaccine. The chain joins TRBV7-2 to TRBJ1-5; 8 bases are shared with TRBD1. CDR3: CASSLDRVRQPQHF. As DNA, the CDR3 is TGTGCCAGCAGCTTGGACAGGGTGAGACAGCCCCAGCATTTT.